The rows below give T cell receptor beta chains drawn from one sample of a study of OX40 agonist ivuxolimab in advanced cancers. TCRdb keeps only in-frame clones here, not all; method: immunoSEQ multiplex PCR. The table records about 61,000 clones, approximately 90% of them present only once. The material was CD4+ or CD8+ T cells sorted from blood, obtained in a trial of the OX40 agonist ivuxolimab. Receptors originate from an adult with an advanced solid tumor such as melanoma, head and neck, liver or kidney cancer. The CDR3 runs from the conserved cysteine through the conserved F or W. The D gene is left open where the match is weak. The size of a clone is reported for some rows only, either as once, few or many, or as a class for expanded clones.

j_call: TRBJ1-2; clone_size: -; v_call: TRBV18; cdr3_length: 15; d_call: TRBD1; cdr3_nt: TGTGCCAGCTCACCACTAGCGGACAGGAGTAATGGCTACACCTTC; cdr3_aa: CASSPLADRSNGYTF
j_call: TRBJ2-5; clone_size: -; v_call: TRBV10-1; cdr3_length: 14; d_call: -; cdr3_nt: TGCGCCAGCAGTGAGGGTCTGGAGGGGGAGACCCAGTACTTC; cdr3_aa: CASSEGLEGETQYF
j_call: TRBJ1-4; clone_size: -; v_call: TRBV19; cdr3_length: 15; d_call: -; cdr3_nt: TGTGCCAGTACCTTGTGGGGACGGCTTAATGAAAAACTGTTTTTT; cdr3_aa: CASTLWGRLNEKLFF
j_call: TRBJ1-6; clone_size: -; v_call: TRBV5-4; cdr3_length: 15; d_call: TRBD1; cdr3_nt: TGTGCCAGCAGCACCCGACAGGGGGGTGATTCACCCCTCCACTTT; cdr3_aa: CASSTRQGGDSPLHF
j_call: TRBJ2-7; clone_size: -; v_call: TRBV5-1; cdr3_length: 14; d_call: -; cdr3_nt: TGCGCCAGCAGCTTGGCGGGACTCCCCTACGAGCAGTACTTC; cdr3_aa: CASSLAGLPYEQYF
j_call: TRBJ1-4; clone_size: -; v_call: TRBV10-3; cdr3_length: 15; d_call: -; cdr3_nt: TGTGCCATCAGTGAGTGGAGGACAACTAATGAAAAACTGTTTTTT; cdr3_aa: CAISEWRTTNEKLFF
j_call: TRBJ1-3; clone_size: once; v_call: TRBV7-9; cdr3_length: 13; d_call: -; cdr3_nt: TGTGCCAGCAGTTCGGGCTCTGGAAACACCATATATTTT; cdr3_aa: CASSSGSGNTIYF
j_call: TRBJ2-2; clone_size: -; v_call: TRBV12-5; cdr3_length: 14; d_call: TRBD1; cdr3_nt: TGTGCTAGTGGGCCACAGGGGACGGCCGGGGAGCTGTTTTTT; cdr3_aa: CASGPQGTAGELFF
j_call: TRBJ2-4; clone_size: -; v_call: TRBV5-4; cdr3_length: 15; d_call: TRBD2; cdr3_nt: TGTGCCAGCAGCTTGGCGGCTAGCGGGAGAAACATTCAGTACTTC; cdr3_aa: CASSLAASGRNIQYF
j_call: TRBJ2-5; clone_size: once; v_call: TRBV6-6; cdr3_length: 11; d_call: -; cdr3_nt: TGTGCCAGCAGTTACTCGGAGACCCAGTACTTC; cdr3_aa: CASSYSETQYF
j_call: TRBJ1-4; clone_size: -; v_call: TRBV18; cdr3_length: 15; d_call: TRBD1; cdr3_nt: TGTGCCAGCTCCTATCGACAGGGTTCTAATGAAAAACTGTTTTTT; cdr3_aa: CASSYRQGSNEKLFF
j_call: TRBJ2-3; clone_size: few; v_call: TRBV7-8; cdr3_length: 16; d_call: -; cdr3_nt: TGTGCCAGCAGCTTATTAGGAGCGGTGGGGGCCGGAACGCAGTATTTT; cdr3_aa: CASSLLGAVGAGTQYF
j_call: TRBJ1-2; clone_size: -; v_call: TRBV7-9; cdr3_length: 13; d_call: TRBD1; cdr3_nt: TGTGCCAGCAGACCTACAGGGGGCGGTGGCTACACCTTC; cdr3_aa: CASRPTGGGGYTF
j_call: TRBJ1-2; clone_size: -; v_call: TRBV4-1; cdr3_length: 15; d_call: -; cdr3_nt: TGCGCCAGCAGCCAAGCGTTCAGCTCGATATGGGGCTACACCTTC; cdr3_aa: CASSQAFSSIWGYTF
j_call: TRBJ1-1; clone_size: -; v_call: TRBV7-6; cdr3_length: 14; d_call: -; cdr3_nt: TGTGCCAGCAGCTTAGCGGGCAGTAACACTGAAGCTTTCTTT; cdr3_aa: CASSLAGSNTEAFF
j_call: TRBJ2-1; clone_size: -; v_call: TRBV5-1; cdr3_length: 12; d_call: -; cdr3_nt: TGCGCCAGCAGCGTCGACAGTTATGAGCAGTTCTTC; cdr3_aa: CASSVDSYEQFF
j_call: TRBJ1-2; clone_size: -; v_call: TRBV5-1; cdr3_length: 13; d_call: -; cdr3_nt: TGCGCCAGCAGCTTGGGCAGTAACTATGGCTACACCTTC; cdr3_aa: CASSLGSNYGYTF
j_call: TRBJ1-5; clone_size: -; v_call: TRBV18; cdr3_length: 14; d_call: TRBD1; cdr3_nt: TGTGCCAGCTCACCACGGACAGGGGATCAGCCCCAGCATTTT; cdr3_aa: CASSPRTGDQPQHF
j_call: TRBJ1-1; clone_size: -; v_call: TRBV7-3; cdr3_length: 14; d_call: -; cdr3_nt: TGTGCCAGCAGCTTAGGTCTTCTGGACACTGAAGCTTTCTTT; cdr3_aa: CASSLGLLDTEAFF
j_call: TRBJ2-3; clone_size: few; v_call: TRBV11-2; cdr3_length: 18; d_call: TRBD2; cdr3_nt: TGTGCCAGCAGCATCGGACTAGCGGGGGCTACTAGCACAGATACGCAGTATTTT; cdr3_aa: CASSIGLAGATSTDTQYF
j_call: TRBJ2-2; clone_size: -; v_call: TRBV7-6; cdr3_length: 14; d_call: -; cdr3_nt: TGTGCCAGCAGCGGCAATCGAGGGACCGGGGAGCTGTTTTTT; cdr3_aa: CASSGNRGTGELFF
j_call: TRBJ1-2; clone_size: -; v_call: TRBV2; cdr3_length: 13; d_call: -; cdr3_nt: TGTGCCAGCGGAGGGGACGGGAACTATGGCTACACCTTC; cdr3_aa: CASGGDGNYGYTF
j_call: TRBJ1-1; clone_size: -; v_call: TRBV11-2; cdr3_length: 14; d_call: -; cdr3_nt: TGTGCCAGCAGCCCAACGAGGGGGTCCTGGGAAGCTTTCTTT; cdr3_aa: CASSPTRGSWEAFF
j_call: TRBJ2-7; clone_size: -; v_call: TRBV5-1; cdr3_length: 16; d_call: TRBD1; cdr3_nt: TGCGCCAGCAGCCCTACTCCGGGACAGGGTTCCTACGAGCAGTACTTC; cdr3_aa: CASSPTPGQGSYEQYF
j_call: TRBJ1-2; clone_size: -; v_call: TRBV29-1; cdr3_length: 13; d_call: TRBD1; cdr3_nt: TGCAGCGTCCTACAGGGGGCCAACTATGGCTACACCTTC; cdr3_aa: CSVLQGANYGYTF
j_call: TRBJ1-4; clone_size: -; v_call: TRBV18; cdr3_length: 17; d_call: -; cdr3_nt: TGTGCCAGCTCACCACCCTGGCGATTCGCAACTAATGAAAAACTGTTTTTT; cdr3_aa: CASSPPWRFATNEKLFF
j_call: TRBJ2-7; clone_size: -; v_call: TRBV19; cdr3_length: 16; d_call: TRBD2; cdr3_nt: TGTGCCAGTAGTCTTGGGACTAGCGTGAGCTCCTACGAGCAGTACTTC; cdr3_aa: CASSLGTSVSSYEQYF
j_call: TRBJ2-1; clone_size: -; v_call: TRBV4-2; cdr3_length: 15; d_call: TRBD2; cdr3_nt: TGTGCCAGCAGAAGGAGCGGGGGGGCCGACAATGAGCAGTTCTTC; cdr3_aa: CASRRSGGADNEQFF
j_call: TRBJ2-7; clone_size: -; v_call: TRBV5-5; cdr3_length: 16; d_call: TRBD1; cdr3_nt: TGTGCCAGCAGCTTGGCCCGGGACAGGGTAATGTACGAGCAGTACTTC; cdr3_aa: CASSLARDRVMYEQYF
j_call: TRBJ2-5; clone_size: -; v_call: TRBV27; cdr3_length: 14; d_call: TRBD2; cdr3_nt: TGTGCCAGCAGTCTCAGGTCCCCCAGGGAGGGGCAGTACTTC; cdr3_aa: CASSLRSPREGQYF
j_call: TRBJ1-2; clone_size: -; v_call: TRBV18; cdr3_length: 18; d_call: TRBD1; cdr3_nt: TGTGCCAGCTCACCTCACGCCCCCACAGGGGGCCTCATCGATGGCTACACCTTC; cdr3_aa: CASSPHAPTGGLIDGYTF
j_call: TRBJ1-2; clone_size: once; v_call: TRBV6-6; cdr3_length: 15; d_call: -; cdr3_nt: TGTGCCAGCAGTTACTCGGGGGTGAGGCGGTATGGCTACACCTTC; cdr3_aa: CASSYSGVRRYGYTF
j_call: TRBJ2-7; clone_size: once; v_call: TRBV4-2; cdr3_length: 16; d_call: TRBD1; cdr3_nt: TGTGCCAGCAGCCAAGCGGACAGGGTTTCGTCGAGGGAGCAGTACTTC; cdr3_aa: CASSQADRVSSREQYF
j_call: TRBJ2-1; clone_size: -; v_call: TRBV10-3; cdr3_length: 16; d_call: TRBD1; cdr3_nt: TGTGCCATCAGTGATACCGGGACAGGGCGAAGCAATGAGCAGTTCTTC; cdr3_aa: CAISDTGTGRSNEQFF
j_call: TRBJ1-1; clone_size: -; v_call: TRBV28; cdr3_length: 12; d_call: -; cdr3_nt: TGTGCCAGCAAGTCTAGCCCCCCTGAAGCTTTCTTT; cdr3_aa: CASKSSPPEAFF
j_call: TRBJ1-1; clone_size: -; v_call: TRBV6-5; cdr3_length: 16; d_call: TRBD1; cdr3_nt: TGTGCCAGCAGTTACGGGTTCGGGACAGGGGCCTCTGAAGCTTTCTTT; cdr3_aa: CASSYGFGTGASEAFF
j_call: TRBJ1-2; clone_size: -; v_call: TRBV27; cdr3_length: 13; d_call: -; cdr3_nt: TGTGCCAGCAGTTTAGTAGCTAACTATGGCTACACCTTC; cdr3_aa: CASSLVANYGYTF
j_call: TRBJ2-1; clone_size: -; v_call: TRBV9; cdr3_length: 15; d_call: TRBD2; cdr3_nt: TGTGCCAGCAGCCTCGGGACTAGCGGGTTGGTTGAGCAGTTCTTC; cdr3_aa: CASSLGTSGLVEQFF
j_call: TRBJ2-7; clone_size: -; v_call: TRBV6-5; cdr3_length: 16; d_call: -; cdr3_nt: TGTGCCAGCAGTTACTACTCGACAGGGAGGTCCTACGAGCAGTACTTC; cdr3_aa: CASSYYSTGRSYEQYF
j_call: TRBJ1-4; clone_size: -; v_call: TRBV2; cdr3_length: 14; d_call: TRBD1; cdr3_nt: TGTGCCAGCAGGCGGGACAGAGCTAATGAAAAACTGTTTTTT; cdr3_aa: CASRRDRANEKLFF